This T cell receptor (beta chain) was retrieved from a study of control samples from healthy donors and cancer patients. Assay used: immunoSEQ multiplex PCR; TCRdb lists only in-frame clones, some missing. The sample includes more than 70,000 clones, approximately 90% of them seen just once. V shed 2 bases, J shed 8 bases, and the junction held 4 bases outside the gene matches. This CDR3 has 13 amino acids. CDR1 MNHEY and CDR2 SMNVEV come from the germline V gene (reference sequence). The specimen was blood. The sequence was obtained from a woman in her 30s in good health. The chain joins TRBV27 to TRBJ1-2, with 8 nucleotides matching TRBD1. CDR3 nucleotide sequence: TGTGCCAGCAGTTTAACGGGACAGGCCGGCTACACCTTC. Translated, it gives CASSLTGQAGYTF.